The 11 T cell receptor beta chains in this list originate from one sample, sequenced in a study of Graves' ophthalmopathy and Graves' hyperthyroidism. Using RNA transcripts, the TCR beta CDR3 regions were amplified. RT-PCR was first run with HTBI primers, then multiplex PCR in a second round. TCRdb passed the multiplex PCR reads through MiXCR, listing each CDR3 protein once. The sample includes over a million distinct CDR3 sequences, 35% to 40% of them seen just once. The specimen was peripheral blood or thyroid tissue (not recorded which). Receptor source: an adult man with Graves' hyperthyroidism.

The chain carries TRBV6-5 and TRBJ1-1; tentatively, D is TRBD1 (5 bases). Germline lookup yields CDR1 MNHEY and CDR2 SVGAGI. V gave up 5 bases and J gave up 4 bases, with 11 bases separating them. The CDR3 is made up of 13 amino acids. The CDR3 DNA sequence: TGTGCCAGCAGTCATGGGGGGAGCACTGAAGCTTTCTTT. It translates to CASSHGGSTEAFF.

This clonotype was observed many times. CDR3 in amino acids: CASSEYLLGQGGETQYF. The CDR3, as DNA: TGTGCCAGCAGTGAATACCTCCTGGGGCAGGGGGGAGAGACCCAGTACTTC. This chain uses TRBV25-1 with TRBJ2-5; D is possibly TRBD1 (7 bases). The CDR3 runs 17 residues. Trimming stripped 0 bases from V and 4 bases from J, with 18 bases between. Germline CDR1 and CDR2: MGHDK and SYGVNS. Filled out from reference TRBV25-1 and TRBJ2-5, the complete variable domain reads EADIYQTPRYLVIGTGKKITLECSQTMGHDKMYWYQQDPGMELHLIHYSYGVNSTEKGDLSSESTVSRIRTEHFPLTLESARPSHTSQYLCASSEYLLGQGGETQYFGPGTRLLVL.

This chain links TRBV14 with TRBJ2-5; 8 nucleotides align to TRBD1. Germline CDR1 is SGHDN and CDR2 is FVKESK. With V trimmed by 5 bases and J by 4 bases, 12 bases remained unmatched. CDR3 length: 16 residues. CDR3: CASSARDRNFAETQYF. Written as DNA, the CDR3 is TGTGCCAGCAGCGCACGGGACAGGAATTTTGCAGAGACCCAGTACTTC.

In this sample, this clonotype turned up many times. This chain joins TRBV7-2 and TRBJ1-6; 8 nucleotides line up with TRBD1. CDR3 length equals 15 residues. Trimming removed 3 bases from V and 9 bases from J; junction bases left unmatched: 7. Germline V gives CDR1 SGHTA, CDR2 FQGNSA. Here the CDR3 DNA reads TGTGCCAGCAGCTTTCGGACAGGGAGCACTTCACCCCTCCACTTT. It yields the protein CASSFRTGSTSPLHF.

This clonotype was seen once. V and J are TRBV20-1 and TRBJ2-7; 9 bases are shared with TRBD2. With V trimmed by 5 bases and J by 4 bases, 9 bases remained unmatched. CDR1 and CDR2 (germline): DFQATT, SNEGSKA (reference sequence). The CDR3 runs to 14 residues. Here the CDR3 reads CSADVSGRRYEQYF. DNA for the CDR3: TGCAGTGCTGACGTTAGCGGGAGAAGATACGAGCAGTACTTC.

The chain combines TRBV6-1 with TRBJ2-6, with D hard to call. The CDR3 sequence is 13 residues long. The V end was cut by 8 bases, the J end by 2 bases, with 7 bases between. Looked up from germline, CDR1 is MNHNS and CDR2 is SASEGT. The CDR3: CASGDAGANVLTF. The CDR3 DNA follows: TGTGCCAGCGGAGATGCTGGGGCCAACGTCCTGACTTTC.

CDR3 DNA: TGCGCCAGCGCCCGGGACGGGCCCCAAGAGACCCAGTACTTC. This sequence encodes CASARDGPQETQYF. The gene calls are TRBV5-1 and TRBJ2-5; D is tentatively TRBD1 or TRBD2 (5 bases each). The ends were cut back, 7 bases at V and 1 base at J, with 14 bases in the middle. Germline lookup yields CDR1 SGHRS and CDR2 YFSETQ. The CDR3 length is 14 residues.

The J gene is TRBJ1-2, the V gene TRBV6-5; no clear D. The ends were cut back, 7 bases at V and 2 bases at J, with 5 bases in the middle. The CDR3 spans 11 residues. Germline V gives CDR1 MNHEY, CDR2 SVGAGI. CDR3 bases: TGTGCCAGCAATGGGAACTATGGCTACACCTTC. This translates into CASNGNYGYTF.

This clonotype came up many times. V is TRBV7-9 and J is TRBJ1-1; 7 bases line up with TRBD1. V was pared by 4 bases and J by 3 bases, with 5 bases of the junction left unmatched. The CDR3 has 14 amino acids. CDR1 is SEHNR and CDR2 is FQNEAQ in the germline V gene (reference sequence). For the CDR3, the DNA is TGTGCCAGCAGCTCAGGGACAGCTCACACTGAAGCTTTCTTT. Residues: CASSSGTAHTEAFF. The complete variable domain, with remaining parts taken from reference TRBV7-9 and TRBJ1-1, reads DTGVSQNPRHKITKRGQNVTFRCDPISEHNRLYWYRQTLGQGPEFLTYFQNEAQLEKSRLLSDRFSAERPKGSFSTLEIQRTEQGDSAMYLCASSSGTAHTEAFFGQGTRLTVV.

This clonotype was seen only a few times. This rearrangement joins TRBV6-4 to TRBJ2-7, with TRBD1 matching 7 bases. The CDR3 loop spans 13 amino acids. With 11 bases clipped from V and 1 base from J, the junction kept 8 bases outside the gene matches. Germline CDR1 and CDR2: MRHNA and SNTAGT. CDR3: CAWHRGPSYEQYF. The DNA for the CDR3 is TGTGCCTGGCACAGGGGACCTTCCTACGAGCAGTACTTC.

This clonotype showed up just a few times. The CDR3 reads CSALRGVSEQYF. In DNA form, the CDR3 reads TGCAGTGCTTTGCGGGGGGTGAGCGAGCAGTACTTC. The gene calls are TRBV29-1 and TRBJ2-7; TRBD2 matches 8 bases. Germline V CDR1 and CDR2: SQVTM, ANQGSEA. The CDR3 length is 12 residues.